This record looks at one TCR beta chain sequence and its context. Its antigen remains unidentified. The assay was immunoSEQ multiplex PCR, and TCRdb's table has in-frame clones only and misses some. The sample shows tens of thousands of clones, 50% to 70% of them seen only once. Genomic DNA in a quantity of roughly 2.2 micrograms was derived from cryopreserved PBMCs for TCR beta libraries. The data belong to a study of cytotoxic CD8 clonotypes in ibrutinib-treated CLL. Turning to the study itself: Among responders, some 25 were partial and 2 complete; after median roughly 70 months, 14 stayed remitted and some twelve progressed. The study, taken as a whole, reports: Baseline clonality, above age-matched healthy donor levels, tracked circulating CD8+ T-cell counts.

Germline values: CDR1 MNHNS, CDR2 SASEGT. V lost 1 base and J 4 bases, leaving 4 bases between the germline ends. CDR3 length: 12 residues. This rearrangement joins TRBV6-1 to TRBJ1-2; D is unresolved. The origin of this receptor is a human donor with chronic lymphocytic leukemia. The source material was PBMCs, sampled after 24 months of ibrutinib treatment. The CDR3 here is CASSEDPYGYTF. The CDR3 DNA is TGTGCCAGCAGTGAAGACCCCTATGGCTACACCTTC.